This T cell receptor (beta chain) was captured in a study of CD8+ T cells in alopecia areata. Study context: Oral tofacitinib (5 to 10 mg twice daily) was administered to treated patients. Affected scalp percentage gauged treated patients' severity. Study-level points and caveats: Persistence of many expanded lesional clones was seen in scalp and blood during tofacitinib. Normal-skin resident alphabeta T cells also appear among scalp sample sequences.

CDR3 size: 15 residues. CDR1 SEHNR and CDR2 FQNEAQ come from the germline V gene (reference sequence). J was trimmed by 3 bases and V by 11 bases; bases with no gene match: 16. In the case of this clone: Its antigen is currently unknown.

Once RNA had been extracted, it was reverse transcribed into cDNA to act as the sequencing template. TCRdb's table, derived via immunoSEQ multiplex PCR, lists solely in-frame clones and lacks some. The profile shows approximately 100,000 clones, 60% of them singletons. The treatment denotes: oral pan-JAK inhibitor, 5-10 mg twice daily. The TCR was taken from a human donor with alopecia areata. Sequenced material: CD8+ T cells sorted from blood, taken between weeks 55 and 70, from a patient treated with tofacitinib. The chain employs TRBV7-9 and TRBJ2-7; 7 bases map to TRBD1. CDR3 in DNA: TGTGCCTCCATGGGACAGCAAGACCTGAGCTACGAGCAGTACTTC. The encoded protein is CASMGQQDLSYEQYF.